The rows below give T cell receptor beta chains drawn from one sample of a study of neurological immune-mediated disorders. TCRdb re-called the 5' RACE reads with MiXCR, one entry per CDR3 protein. The repertoire has tens of thousands of distinct CDR3 sequences, around 3.9% of them found once; the top ten carry 1.5% to 2%. The sequenced sample consisted of PBMCs. These receptors were taken from a man aged 25-45 years with multiple sclerosis. Both conserved end residues are part of each CDR3. The D gene is left open where the match is weak. Clone size is given for some rows only: seen once, a few or many times, or a class if the clone is expanded.

D | J | V | size | CDR3 | DNA
NA | TRBJ2-3 | TRBV27 | once | CASSSPFLADTQYF | TGTGCCAGCAGTTCCCCTTTTTTAGCAGATACGCAGTATTTT
NA | TRBJ2-3 | TRBV12-3/TRBV12-4 | many | CASSLVGVADTQYF | TGTGCCAGCAGTTTGGTCGGGGTCGCAGATACGCAGTATTTT
NA | TRBJ1-2 | TRBV29-1 | many | CSVDQGSGYTF | TGCAGCGTTGATCAGGGCAGTGGCTACACCTTC
NA | TRBJ2-7 | TRBV2 | many | CASSVGGYEQYF | TGTGCCAGCAGTGTTGGGGGCTACGAGCAGTACTTC
NA | TRBJ2-2 | TRBV9 | many | CASGDPNTGELFF | TGTGCCAGTGGGGACCCGAACACCGGGGAGCTGTTTTTT
TRBD1 | TRBJ2-5 | TRBV3-1 | many | CASSPGTGGRETQYF | TGTGCCAGCAGCCCCGGTACAGGGGGGAGAGAGACCCAGTACTTC
NA | TRBJ2-1 | TRBV5-6 | many | CASRWGDEQFF | TGTGCCAGCAGGTGGGGGGACGAGCAGTTCTTC
NA | TRBJ2-5 | TRBV12-3/TRBV12-4 | many | CASSLLSGKETQYF | TGTGCCAGCAGTTTACTGTCAGGGAAAGAGACCCAGTACTTC
NA | TRBJ2-1 | TRBV5-1 | many | CASSLERRDEQFF | TGCGCCAGCAGCTTGGAGCGGAGGGATGAGCAGTTCTTC
TRBD1 | TRBJ1-1 | TRBV3-1 | many | CASSHGDRGRFKNTEAFF | TGTGCCAGCAGCCATGGGGACAGGGGGCGATTTAAGAACACTGAAGCTTTCTTT
NA | TRBJ2-1 | TRBV7-3 | many | CASSWGDYNEQFF | TGTGCCAGCAGCTGGGGGGACTACAATGAGCAGTTCTTC
NA | TRBJ2-5 | TRBV6-6 | many | CASSSSGRQETQYF | TGTGCCAGCAGTTCATCGGGGAGGCAAGAGACCCAGTACTTC
NA | TRBJ2-7 | TRBV30 | many | CAWTEGGSYEQYF | TGTGCCTGGACGGAGGGAGGTTCCTACGAGCAGTACTTC
NA | TRBJ1-6 | TRBV7-2 | many | CASSLGDSITLNF | TGTGCCAGCAGCCTAGGGGACTCCATCACCCTCAACTTT
TRBD1 | TRBJ1-1 | TRBV6-5 | many | CASSRTGGSTEAFF | TGTGCCAGCAGCCGGACAGGGGGTTCAACTGAAGCTTTCTTT
NA | TRBJ1-1 | TRBV19 | NA | CATAGFEAFF | TGTGCCACCGCGGGGTTTGAAGCTTTCTTT
NA | TRBJ1-5 | TRBV5-1 | many | CASSLGGLGQPQNF | TGCGCCAGCAGCTTGGGTGGTCTGGGTCAGCCCCAGAATTTT
TRBD1 | TRBJ1-1 | TRBV2 | many | CASSGQGGEAFF | TGTGCCAGCAGTGGACAGGGGGGTGAAGCTTTCTTT
NA | TRBJ2-3 | TRBV14 | many | CASSHPAGAAAQYF | TGTGCCAGCAGCCACCCCGCTGGGGCCGCTGCGCAGTATTTT
TRBD2 | TRBJ2-2 | TRBV18 | many | CASSPPEGGPNTGELFF | TGTGCCAGCTCACCACCTGAGGGAGGGCCGAACACCGGGGAGCTGTTTTTT
NA | TRBJ1-1 | TRBV4-1 | many | CASSQGTGEAFF | TGCGCCAGCAGCCAGGGTACTGGTGAAGCTTTCTTT
NA | TRBJ1-2 | TRBV12-3/TRBV12-4 | many | CASSLDRASYYGYTF | TGTGCCAGCAGTTTAGACAGGGCCTCTTACTATGGCTACACCTTC
TRBD2 | TRBJ2-2 | TRBV9 | many | CASSVGTSPAYTGELFF | TGTGCCAGCAGCGTAGGGACTAGCCCTGCCTACACCGGGGAGCTGTTTTTT
TRBD2 | TRBJ2-1 | TRBV5-1 | many | CASSPIRTSGRMNEQFF | TGCGCCAGCAGCCCCATAAGGACTAGCGGGAGGATGAATGAGCAGTTCTTC
TRBD1 | TRBJ1-4 | TRBV27 | many | CASSATGTGGAYEKLFF | TGTGCCAGCAGTGCGACCGGGACAGGGGGCGCTTATGAAAAACTGTTTTTT
TRBD2 | TRBJ2-3 | TRBV3-1 | many | CASSPRPTSPAGTDTQYF | TGTGCCAGCAGCCCTCGCCCGACTAGCCCAGCTGGCACAGATACGCAGTATTTT
NA | TRBJ2-5 | TRBV21-1 | many | CASSNRSRETQYF | TGTGCCAGCAGCAACAGGTCAAGAGAGACCCAGTACTTC
NA | TRBJ2-7 | TRBV4-2 | many | CASSHGGAYEQYF | TGTGCCAGCAGCCACGGGGGTGCCTACGAGCAGTACTTC
NA | TRBJ2-7 | TRBV20-1 | many | CSAAGLALGEQYF | TGCAGTGCCGCGGGGCTAGCCCTGGGGGAGCAGTACTTC